This passage covers 22 T cell receptor beta chains from one sample sequenced in a study of T cells in Graves' hyperthyroidism and ophthalmopathy. Amplification of TCR beta CDR3 regions was performed using RNA transcripts as template. The TCR CDR3 was amplified in a first-round RT-PCR using the HTBI primer set. TCRdb re-called the multiplex PCR reads with MiXCR, one entry per CDR3 protein. The table shows roughly 400,000 distinct CDR3 sequences, with around an eighth occurring only once. The sample taken for sequencing was blood. The receptor source for this set is a man aged 45-65 years with Graves' ophthalmopathy.

This clonotype occurred a few times. V is TRBV12-3 or TRBV12-4 and J is TRBJ1-5; maybe TRBD1 (5 bases). With 0 bases removed from V and 9 bases from J, the gap between germline ends came to 18 bases. This CDR3 is built from 16 residues. The CDR3 loop is CASSLALGPEDRPQHF. CDR3 DNA: TGTGCCAGCAGTTTAGCGCTGGGGCCAGAGGATAGGCCCCAGCATTTT.

There are many counts of this clonotype. This chain connects TRBV11-2 to TRBJ2-1, with 9 positions matching TRBD2. This CDR3 spans 14 amino acids. With V trimmed by 1 base and J by 8 bases, 3 bases remained unmatched. Germline V gene lookup returns CDR1 SGHAT and CDR2 FQNNGV. The CDR3 reads CASSLGRGGDEQFF. CDR3 nucleotide sequence: TGTGCCAGCAGCTTAGGGCGGGGGGGGGATGAGCAGTTCTTC.

This clonotype was seen at least ten times. This chain uses TRBV3-1 with TRBJ1-2; 12 bases fit TRBD1. CDR1 is LGHDT and CDR2 is YNNKEL in the germline V gene (reference sequence). J gave up 6 bases and V 3 bases, and 2 bases lay outside the gene matches. The CDR3 loop spans 14 amino acids. The CDR3 DNA reads TGTGCCAGCAGCCATGGGGACAGGGGGCATGGCTACACCTTC. Translated, it gives CASSHGDRGHGYTF.

This clonotype was seen repeatedly, ten times or more. The chain recombines TRBV7-2 with TRBJ1-4; a possible D gene is TRBD1 (5 bases). Germline CDR1 and CDR2: SGHTA and FQGNSA. Trimming shortened V by 5 bases and J by 3 bases, and 13 bases separated the two germline ends. CDR3 length: 15 amino acids. The CDR3 reads CASSARQNSNEKLFF. In DNA, the CDR3 is TGTGCCAGCAGCGCCCGACAGAACTCTAATGAAAAACTGTTTTTT.

This clonotype appeared many times. This rearrangement joins TRBV5-1 to TRBJ1-1; D ambiguous. Germline lookup yields CDR1 SGHRS and CDR2 YFSETQ. V was trimmed by 0 bases and J by 4 bases, leaving 13 bases between them. The CDR3 contains 15 residues. The DNA for the CDR3 is TGCGCCAGCAGCTTGGGGCAGAACTTTGTCACTGAAGCTTTCTTT. The encoded protein is CASSLGQNFVTEAFF. Drawing the rest from reference TRBV5-1 and TRBJ1-1, the complete variable domain is KAGVTQTPRYLIKTRGQQVTLSCSPISGHRSVSWYQQTPGQGLQFLFEYFSETQRNKGNFPGRFSGRQFSNSRSEMNVSTLELGDSALYLCASSLGQNFVTEAFFGQGTRLTVV.

This clonotype was detected many times. This chain links TRBV11-2 with TRBJ2-3, with TRBD1 identical over 7 bases. V trimming: 5 bases; J trimming: 3 bases; junction bases outside the gene matches: 5. This CDR3 has 14 residues. Germline V gene sequence: CDR1 SGHAT, CDR2 FQNNGV. The CDR3 here is CASSVTGMTDTQYF. The CDR3 coding sequence is TGTGCCAGCAGCGTGACAGGGATGACAGATACGCAGTATTTT.

In its sample, this clonotype was seen a few times. The chain recombines TRBV29-1 with TRBJ2-5, with D tentatively TRBD1 (5 bases). CDR3 length: 13 residues. Germline V lookup: CDR1 SQVTM, CDR2 ANQGSEA. Trimming removed 4 bases from V and 4 bases from J, with 13 bases in between. CDR3 DNA sequence: TGCAGCGTTGCACGACAGCGACGAGAGACCCAGTACTTC. It encodes CSVARQRRETQYF.

The table lists this clonotype with many counts. V gene TRBV3-1 combines with J gene TRBJ2-7; D not certain. The germline CDR1 and CDR2 sequences are LGHDT and YNNKEL (reference sequence). V was clipped by 1 base and J by 4 bases, with 8 bases between them. CDR3 size: 13 residues. The CDR3 spells CASSQVGSYEQYF. CDR3 sequence (DNA): TGTGCCAGCAGCCAAGTGGGATCATACGAGCAGTACTTC.

This clonotype was seen a few times. V and J are TRBV19 and TRBJ1-2; D is undetermined. Germline-derived CDR1 and CDR2 are LNHDA and SQIVND (reference sequence). V dropped 1 base and J dropped 4 bases, with 13 bases sitting between them. This CDR3 spans 15 amino acids. CDR3 in amino acids: CASSIGEGVLYGYTF. Here the CDR3 DNA reads TGTGCCAGTAGTATAGGCGAAGGAGTTCTCTATGGCTACACCTTC.

At least ten counts were recorded for this clonotype. The chain employs TRBV7-9 and TRBJ2-7; a possible D gene is TRBD1 (6 bases). CDR1 and CDR2 from the germline V gene are SEHNR and FQNEAQ (reference sequence). V lost 4 bases to trimming and J lost 3 bases, with 19 bases between them. The CDR3 runs 16 residues. The DNA for the CDR3 is TGTGCCAGCAGCTCCACCGGGACACAGGGAGACTACGAGCAGTACTTC. Protein product: CASSSTGTQGDYEQYF.

This clonotype was detected many times. This CDR3 is CASSQYNGNEQYF. CDR3 bases: TGTGCCAGCAGCCAATATAATGGCAACGAGCAGTACTTC. The chain is built from TRBV3-1 and TRBJ2-7; D is unresolved. Germline values: CDR1 LGHDT, CDR2 YNNKEL (reference sequence). Trimming took 2 bases from V and 5 from J, leaving 10 bases between them. The CDR3 has 13 residues.

This clonotype was detected a few times. The V call is TRBV6-1, the J call TRBJ1-2; no clear D gene. Trimming stripped 3 bases from V and 5 bases from J, with 16 bases between. The CDR3 spans 15 residues. Germline CDR1 and CDR2: MNHNS and SASEGT. CDR3 in amino acids: CASSEDRGYGYGYTF. The DNA of the CDR3 is TGTGCCAGCAGTGAGGACCGGGGTTACGGGTATGGCTACACCTTC.

This clonotype appeared a few times. This rearrangement joins TRBV5-1 to TRBJ2-1; tentative D call: TRBD2 (5 bases). Trimming took 1 base from V and 8 from J, leaving 19 bases between them. Germline V gene data show CDR1 as SGHRS and CDR2 as YFSETQ. The CDR3 has 16 amino acids. CDR3 nucleotides: TGCGCCAGCAGCTTGCGGAGGACCCCACAAGGCGATGAGCAGTTCTTC. Its protein is CASSLRRTPQGDEQFF.

In its sample, this clonotype was seen many times. This rearrangement joins TRBV7-2 to TRBJ1-1; D not resolved. Per germline, CDR1 SGHTA and CDR2 FQGNSA. V was trimmed by 5 bases and J by 4 bases, leaving 14 bases between them. The CDR3 totals 14 residues. CDR3 coding DNA: TGTGCCAGCAGCCGATTGGTTTCGGGCACTGAAGCTTTCTTT. Translated, it gives CASSRLVSGTEAFF.

This clonotype was recorded many times. Mismatch with germline at one junction end may stem from a read error. The V and J genes are TRBV7-2 and TRBJ2-1; D possibly corresponds to TRBD2 (6 bases). Germline loops: CDR1 SGHTA, CDR2 FQGNSA. The CDR3 length is 14 residues. The DNA for the CDR3 is TGTGCCAACAGCTTAGATCCGGGAGCGAATGAGCAGTTCTTC. It encodes CANSLDPGANEQFF.

The rearrangement joins TRBV2 to TRBJ1-2, with 9 bases fitting TRBD1. The CDR3 length is 14 residues. Germline trimming cut 4 bases from V and 6 bases from J; bases unmatched to any gene: 6. The germline gives CDR1 SNHLY, CDR2 FYNNEI. The CDR3 bases are TGTGCCAGCAGTGGGGACAGGGTTTCGGATGGCTACACCTTC. It specifies CASSGDRVSDGYTF. The entire variable domain, with the rest obtained from reference TRBV2 and TRBJ1-2, is as follows: EPEVTQTPSHQVTQMGQEVILRCVPISNHLYFYWYRQILGQKVEFLVSFYNNEISEKSEIFDDQFSVERPDGSNFTLKIRSTKLEDSAMYFCASSGDRVSDGYTFGSGTRLTVV.

The chain carries TRBV29-1 and TRBJ2-7; D unresolved. The germline gives CDR1 SQVTM, CDR2 ANQGSEA. Trimming cost V 6 bases and J 5 bases, with 14 bases left between them. The CDR3 contains 12 residues. In DNA form, the CDR3 reads TGCAGCGTCCCTCTTTCCAGCCACGAGCAGTACTTC. Translating gives CSVPLSSHEQYF.

The V and J genes are TRBV6-2 or TRBV6-3 and TRBJ2-4; the match to TRBD2 covers 12 bases. CDR3 size: 14 residues. Germline V gene sequence: CDR1 MNHEY, CDR2 SVGEGT. J gave up 8 bases and V 6 bases, and 5 bases lay outside the gene matches. CDR3 nucleotide sequence: TGTGCCAGCAGGGCTAGCGGGAGGGTGGACATTCAGTACTTC. This codes for CASRASGRVDIQYF.

This clonotype was recorded at least ten times. This sequence joins TRBV4-1 and TRBJ2-2, with D possibly matching TRBD2 (6 bases). From germline, CDR1 is MGHRA and CDR2 YSYEKL. V lost 0 bases, J lost 4 bases, and 9 bases lay in between. The CDR3 loop spans 15 amino acids. CDR3 in DNA: TGCGCCAGCAGCCAAGAGGGACTCCCCACCGGGGAGCTGTTTTTT. Translated: CASSQEGLPTGELFF.

This chain joins TRBV6-1 and TRBJ2-7, with a possible D match to TRBD2 (5 bases). CDR1 and CDR2 from the germline V gene are MNHNS and SASEGT. CDR3 length equals 17 residues. The ends were cut back, 7 bases at V and 2 bases at J, with 24 bases in the middle. This CDR3 is CASNKRQQGREPYEQYF. The CDR3 DNA is TGTGCCAGCAACAAACGTCAACAAGGGAGAGAGCCCTACGAGCAGTACTTC.

This sequence joins TRBV6-2 or TRBV6-3 and TRBJ2-3; maybe TRBD2 (6 bases). The CDR3 extends over 14 amino acids. Germline V lookup: CDR1 MNHEY, CDR2 SVGEGT. Trimming took 5 bases from V and 3 from J, leaving 12 bases between them. The CDR3 DNA is TGTGCCAGCAGTGCTCAACTAGCAACAGATACGCAGTATTTT. It is translated as CASSAQLATDTQYF.

This clonotype was found many times. The CDR3: CAGPKPNYGYTF. CDR3 bases: TGTGCCGGGCCCAAGCCCAACTATGGCTACACCTTC. This chain uses TRBV30 with TRBJ1-2; D remains unclear. The germline V and J ends were trimmed by 8 bases and 2 bases, with 12 bases remaining between them. There are 12 residues in the CDR3. CDR1 is GTSNPN, CDR2 SVGIG, per germline (reference sequence).